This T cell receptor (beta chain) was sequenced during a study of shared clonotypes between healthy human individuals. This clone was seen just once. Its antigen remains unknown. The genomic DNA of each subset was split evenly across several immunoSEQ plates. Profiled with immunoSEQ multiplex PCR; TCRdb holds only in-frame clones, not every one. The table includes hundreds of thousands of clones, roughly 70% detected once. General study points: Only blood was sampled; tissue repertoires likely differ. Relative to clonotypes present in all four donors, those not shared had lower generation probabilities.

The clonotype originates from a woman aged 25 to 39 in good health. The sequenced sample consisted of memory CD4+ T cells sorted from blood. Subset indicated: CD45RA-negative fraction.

The CDR3 DNA reads TGTGCCAGCAGCTTACGGACACCGTACCAAGAGACCCAGTACTTC. This encodes CASSLRTPYQETQYF. The chain has TRBV5-6 and TRBJ2-5; weak D call: TRBD1 (5 bases). Germline CDR1 and CDR2: SGHDT and YYEEEE. This CDR3 region has 15 residues. Trimming left V 2 bases short and J 0 bases short, with 11 bases between.